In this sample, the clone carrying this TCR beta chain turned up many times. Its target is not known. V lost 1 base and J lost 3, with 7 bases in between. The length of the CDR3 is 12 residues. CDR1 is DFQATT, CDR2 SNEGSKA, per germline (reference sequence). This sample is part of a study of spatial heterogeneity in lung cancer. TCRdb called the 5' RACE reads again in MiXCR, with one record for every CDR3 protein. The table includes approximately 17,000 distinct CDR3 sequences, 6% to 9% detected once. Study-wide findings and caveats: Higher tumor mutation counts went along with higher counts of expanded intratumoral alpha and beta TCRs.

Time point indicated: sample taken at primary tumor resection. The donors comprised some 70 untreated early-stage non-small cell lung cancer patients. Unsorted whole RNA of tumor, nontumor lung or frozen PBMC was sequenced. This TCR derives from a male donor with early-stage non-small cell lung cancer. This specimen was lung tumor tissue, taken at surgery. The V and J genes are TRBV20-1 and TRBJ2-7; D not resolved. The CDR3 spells CSARVADYEQYF. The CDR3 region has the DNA TGCAGTGCTAGAGTGGCAGACTACGAGCAGTACTTC.